Given below is one T cell receptor beta chain in context. These data originate in a study of blood T cell repertoires in COVID-19. As for the study in general: From T cells, B-cell-depleted T cells, or PBMCs came the material, which was cDNA or gDNA.

Clinical history reported by participants formed the basis on which cohorts were assigned. In the source study's methods: Estimated nucleated cell counts came from reference gene primer amplification. The assay was immunoSEQ multiplex PCR, and TCRdb's table has in-frame clones only and misses some. D and trimming come from the DNA, and the V and J calls and clone size come from that table. The table shows roughly 220,000 clones, with around 90% occurring only once. There are 16 residues in the CDR3. Trimming left V 6 bases short and J 1 base short, with 16 bases between. The germline gives CDR1 SGHVS, CDR2 FNYEAQ.

The sequence came from a man younger than 45 who had been exposed to COVID-19. Sequenced input: PBMCs or T cells enriched from blood (not recorded which). This rearrangement joins TRBV7-6 to TRBJ1-5; no clear D gene. CDR3 protein: CASRRVSERSNQPQHF. DNA for the CDR3: TGTGCCAGCAGGAGAGTCTCTGAGCGGAGCAATCAGCCCCAGCATTTT.